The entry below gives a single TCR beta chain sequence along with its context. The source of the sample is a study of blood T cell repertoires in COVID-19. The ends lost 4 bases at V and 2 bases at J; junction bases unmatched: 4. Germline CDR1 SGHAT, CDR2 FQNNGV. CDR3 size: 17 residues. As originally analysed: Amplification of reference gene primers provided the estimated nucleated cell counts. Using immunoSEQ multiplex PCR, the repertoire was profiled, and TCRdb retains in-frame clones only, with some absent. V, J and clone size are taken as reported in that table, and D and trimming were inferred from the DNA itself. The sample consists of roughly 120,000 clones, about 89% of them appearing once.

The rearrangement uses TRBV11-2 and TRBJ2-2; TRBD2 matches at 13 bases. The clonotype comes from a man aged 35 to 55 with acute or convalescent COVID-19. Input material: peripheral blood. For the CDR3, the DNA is TGTGCCAGCAGCTCGGGACTAGCGGGGACTAACACCGGGGAGCTGTTTTTT. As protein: CASSSGLAGTNTGELFF. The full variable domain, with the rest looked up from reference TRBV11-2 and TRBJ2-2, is EAGVAQSPRYKIIEKRQSVAFWCNPISGHATLYWYQQILGQGPKLLIQFQNNGVVDDSQLPKDRFSAERLKGVDSTLKIQPAKLEDSAVYLCASSSGLAGTNTGELFFGEGSRLTVL.